These 20 T cell receptor beta chains were all obtained from the same sample, sequenced in a study of identical twins. Each CDR3 protein is one row after TCRdb ran MiXCR on the 5' RACE reads. The sample lists 1,800,000 or so distinct CDR3 sequences; about 31% were seen once. Sample: cord blood. These receptors were collected from a newborn girl in good health.

V and J are TRBV21-1 and TRBJ2-6. TRBV21-1 is a pseudogene. The CDR3 covers 11 residues. CDR3 protein: CREPGANVLTF. CDR3 DNA sequence: TGTAGGGAGCCTGGGGCCAACGTCCTGACTTTC.

The chain employs TRBV4-2 and TRBJ2-2, with a tentative D call TRBD1 (6 bases). With 2 bases removed from V and 4 bases from J, the gap between germline ends came to 17 bases. Germline V gene data show CDR1 as LGHNA and CDR2 as YNFKEQ. The length of the CDR3 is 17 residues. In DNA, the CDR3 is TGTGCCAGCAGCCAACTCCCCGGCAGGGGATCCACCGGGGAGCTGTTTTTT. The encoded protein is CASSQLPGRGSTGELFF.

V usage is TRBV30 and J usage is TRBJ2-3; D gene unclear. This CDR3 is 14 amino acids long. CDR1 and CDR2 (germline): GTSNPN, SVGIG (reference sequence). The germline V and J ends were trimmed by 0 bases and 2 bases, with 9 bases remaining between them. The CDR3 spells CAWSVASLTDTQYF. CDR3 sequence (DNA): TGTGCCTGGAGTGTAGCATCCCTCACAGATACGCAGTATTTT.

The sample holds a few counts of this clonotype. V and J are TRBV24-1 and TRBJ2-6; 10 bases align to TRBD1. This CDR3 contains 18 residues. V trimming: 0 bases; J trimming: 2 bases; junction bases outside the gene matches: 3. The V gene's germline CDR1 is KGHDR and CDR2 SFDVKD. The CDR3 loop is CATSDLGTGEPGANVLTF. CDR3 coding DNA: TGTGCCACCAGTGATTTGGGGACAGGGGAACCTGGGGCCAACGTCCTGACTTTC.

With regard to this clonotype: The junction departs from germline at one end; a sequencing error may be responsible. This sequence joins TRBV4-2 and TRBJ2-1, with 7 bases aligning to TRBD2. The germline gives CDR1 LGHNA, CDR2 YNFKEQ. This CDR3 is 15 amino acids long. The CDR3 nucleotides read TGTGCCAGCAGCGACCGGCGGGGGTCCTCCAATGAGCAGTTCTTC. The encoded protein is CASSDRRGSSNEQFF.

This clonotype was seen more than once but under ten times. The genes are TRBV2 and TRBJ2-7; D is tentatively TRBD1 or TRBD2 (5 bases each). The CDR3 runs 13 residues. Germline V gives CDR1 SNHLY, CDR2 FYNNEI. V lost 11 bases to trimming and J lost 0 bases, with 14 bases between them. In DNA form, the CDR3 reads TGTGCCGCAACGGGACGGAGCTCCTACGAGCAGTACTTC. This encodes CAATGRSSYEQYF.

J is TRBJ1-5 and V is TRBV30; tentatively, D is TRBD1 (6 bases). The CDR3 has 12 residues. CDR1 is GTSNPN and CDR2 is SVGIG in the germline V gene (reference sequence). V was shortened by 3 bases and J by 10 bases, with 13 bases between the two germline ends. This chain's CDR3 is CAWSGLGGPQHF. The CDR3 DNA follows: TGTGCCTGGAGCGGTCTAGGGGGACCCCAGCATTTT.

This clonotype was detected a few times. V and J are TRBV20-1 and TRBJ1-5; D might be TRBD1 (6 bases). Germline loops: CDR1 DFQATT, CDR2 SNEGSKA (reference sequence). This CDR3 is 13 amino acids long. The V end was cut by 4 bases, the J end by 9 bases, with 16 bases between. DNA of the CDR3: TGCAGTGCTATACGGGGGCCCCTACGGCCCCAGCATTTT. Translated: CSAIRGPLRPQHF.

This clonotype has a handful of counts. The rearrangement links TRBV27 to TRBJ1-2, with 7 bases that match TRBD1. CDR1 is MNHEY, CDR2 SMNVEV, per germline (reference sequence). The J segment lost 4 bases and the V segment lost 5 bases, leaving 7 bases of the junction unmatched. This CDR3 comprises 14 residues. The DNA of the CDR3 is TGTGCCAGCAGTCACAGACAGGGCCTCTATGGCTACACCTTC. Translating gives CASSHRQGLYGYTF.

The V gene is TRBV20-1, the J gene TRBJ2-3; 9 bases map to TRBD2. The length of the CDR3 is 14 residues. With V trimmed by 5 bases and J by 2 bases, 5 bases remained unmatched. Germline V gene sequence: CDR1 DFQATT, CDR2 SNEGSKA (reference sequence). The DNA for the CDR3 is TGCAGTGCTTGGGCGGGAGGGAACACAGATACGCAGTATTTT. This sequence encodes CSAWAGGNTDTQYF.

This clonotype appeared a few times. This chain joins TRBV10-2 and TRBJ2-6; perhaps TRBD1 as D (6 bases). Trimming left V 3 bases short and J 0 bases short, with 9 bases between. Germline CDR1 is WSHSY and CDR2 is SAAADI. The CDR3 totals 16 residues. CDR3 bases: TGCGCCAGCAGTGAACAGGGCCGCTCTGGGGCCAACGTCCTGACTTTC. Protein: CASSEQGRSGANVLTF.

This clonotype was recorded at least ten times. The J gene is TRBJ2-5, the V gene TRBV9; a possible D gene is TRBD2 (5 bases). CDR1 and CDR2 from the germline V gene are SGDLS and YYNGEE. The V end lost 3 bases, the J end lost 5 bases, and 14 bases lay between the germline ends. This CDR3 has 14 residues. The CDR3 nucleotides are TGTGCCAGCAGCGACGATACTAGATGGGAGACCCAGTACTTC. This codes for CASSDDTRWETQYF.

This clonotype has just one count. This chain connects TRBV24-1 to TRBJ2-1; 8 positions match TRBD2. CDR3 length equals 15 residues. The ends lost 9 bases at V and 2 bases at J; junction bases unmatched: 8. Germline V gene data show CDR1 as KGHDR and CDR2 as SFDVKD. CDR3 sequence reads: CATAKAGGPYNEQFF. The CDR3 bases are TGTGCCACCGCCAAGGCGGGAGGTCCCTACAATGAGCAGTTCTTC.

The chain carries TRBV27 and TRBJ2-1, with 9 bases lining up with TRBD1. This CDR3 is built from 16 residues. From germline, CDR1 is MNHEY and CDR2 SMNVEV (reference sequence). Trimming at V came to 4 bases and at J to 1 base, leaving 5 bases not matched to a gene. The CDR3 loop reads CASSWTGVGSYNEQFF. The CDR3, as DNA: TGTGCCAGCAGTTGGACAGGGGTCGGGTCCTACAATGAGCAGTTCTTC.

This rearrangement joins TRBV20-1 to TRBJ1-4, with 7 nucleotides matching TRBD1. Germline CDR1 is DFQATT and CDR2 is SNEGSKA (reference sequence). With V trimmed by 1 base and J by 0 bases, 5 bases remained unmatched. The CDR3 totals 16 residues. The chain's CDR3 is CSARVGTVTTNEKLFF. The DNA of the CDR3 is TGCAGTGCTAGAGTGGGGACAGTCACAACTAATGAAAAACTGTTTTTT.

This clonotype was found a few times. The chain couples TRBV25-1 to TRBJ2-5, with D possibly being TRBD1 or TRBD2 (5 bases each). The end of the DNA aligns better with TRBJ2-7, so the J call may be wrong. Germline assignment: CDR1 MGHDK and CDR2 SYGVNS. CDR3 length: 11 residues. CDR3 region: CASTRGVEQYF. The CDR3, as DNA: TGTGCCAGCACTAGAGGGGTCGAGCAGTACTTC.

This clonotype was detected only once. V usage is TRBV10-3 and J usage is TRBJ2-3; 10 bases agree with TRBD2. J lost 0 bases, V lost 3 bases, and 3 bases had no gene match. Looked up from germline, CDR1 is ENHRY and CDR2 is SYGVKD. The CDR3 has 16 amino acids. CDR3 sequence reads: CAISDSGRASTDTQYF. DNA of the CDR3: TGTGCCATCAGTGACAGCGGGAGGGCTAGCACAGATACGCAGTATTTT.

The J gene is TRBJ2-1, the V gene TRBV5-1; 8 nucleotides align to TRBD2. Trimming removed 2 bases from V and 5 bases from J; junction bases left unmatched: 9. CDR3 length: 16 amino acids. The germline gives CDR1 SGHRS, CDR2 YFSETQ. CDR3 region: CASSLRNRAGDNEQFF. The CDR3 DNA is TGCGCCAGCAGCTTACGAAATCGAGCGGGAGACAATGAGCAGTTCTTC.

This clonotype was observed a handful of times. This rearrangement joins TRBV2 to TRBJ2-3; 10 bases are shared with TRBD1. CDR3 length: 15 amino acids. The junction had 8 bases not matched to a gene; V was cut back by 7 bases and J by 4 bases. Germline lookup yields CDR1 SNHLY and CDR2 FYNNEI. The CDR3 reads CASTPDRGQADTQYF. DNA for the CDR3: TGTGCCAGCACTCCCGACAGGGGGCAAGCAGATACGCAGTATTTT.

This clonotype showed up many times. CDR3 sequence (DNA): TGCGCCAGCAGCCAAGTGGTAGACTACGAGCAGTACTTC. This sequence encodes CASSQVVDYEQYF. The rearrangement joins TRBV4-1 to TRBJ2-7; no firm D call. CDR1 and CDR2 from the germline V gene are MGHRA and YSYEKL. The CDR3 is 13 amino acids. V was clipped by 1 base and J by 3 bases, with 7 bases between them.